Listed below are T cell receptor beta chains from one sample, sequenced in a study of response to subunit inactivated influenza vaccine. TCRdb re-derived calls from the RT-PCR reads in MiXCR, one entry per CDR3 protein. The sample has some 500,000 distinct CDR3 sequences, more than 15% seen once. Source: CD4+ T cells sorted from PBMCs, taken about 24 months after vaccination. The receptors were sampled from a man aged 45 to 75 who received an inactivated influenza vaccine. Each CDR3 is given with its conserved first and last residue. A D gene is named only where the DNA matches it firmly. Clone size is not always given. Where it is, it says once, few, many or a class for expanded clones.

>TRBV5-1|.|TRBJ2-2|.
CASSLGAGTYTGELFF
TGCGCCAGCAGCTTGGGTGCAGGGACATACACCGGGGAGCTGTTTTTT
>TRBV6-1|few|TRBJ2-1|TRBD1
CASRFGTGTNNEQFF
TGTGCCAGCCGATTCGGGACAGGGACTAACAATGAGCAGTTCTTC
>TRBV20-1|few|TRBJ2-5|TRBD1
CSARDGNRGRETQYF
TGCAGTGCTAGAGATGGTAACAGGGGCAGAGAGACCCAGTACTTC
>TRBV20-1|many|TRBJ2-5|.
CSASPRTTQYF
TGCAGTGCTAGTCCCCGGACCACCCAGTACTTC
>TRBV5-1|.|TRBJ2-1|TRBD1
CASSFGQGQKYNEQFF
TGCGCCAGCAGCTTTGGACAGGGGCAAAAGTACAATGAGCAGTTCTTC
>TRBV28|.|TRBJ2-5|.
CASSPVPAQETQYF
TGTGCCAGCAGTCCCGTCCCTGCACAAGAGACCCAGTACTTC
>TRBV20-1|once|TRBJ2-2|TRBD2
CSARVSGLAGSGELFF
TGCAGTGCTAGAGTCTCGGGACTAGCGGGTTCCGGGGAGCTGTTTTTT
>TRBV29-1|many|TRBJ2-3|TRBD2
CSVEDRFSGTDTQYF
TGCAGCGTTGAAGACCGATTTAGCGGGACTGATACGCAGTATTTT
>TRBV20-1|.|TRBJ2-3|TRBD2
CSATMGLGTDTQYF
TGCAGTGCCACAATGGGACTAGGTACAGATACGCAGTATTTT
>TRBV6-5|few|TRBJ1-1|.
CASSYSLHHSRSQAEAFF
TGTGCCAGCAGTTACTCCCTTCACCATAGCCGAAGCCAGGCTGAAGCTTTCTTT
>TRBV7-2|few|TRBJ2-1|.
CASSLAQYSEQFF
TGTGCCAGCAGCTTAGCCCAATACAGTGAGCAGTTCTTC
>TRBV5-1|few|TRBJ1-2|TRBD1
CASSPRTGGKDGYTF
TGCGCCAGCAGCCCGAGGACAGGGGGAAAGGATGGCTACACCTTC
>TRBV12-3/TRBV12-4|many|TRBJ1-4|.
CASTTGATNEKLFF
TGTGCCAGCACCACAGGTGCAACTAATGAAAAACTGTTTTTT
>TRBV3-1|.|TRBJ2-7|.
CASSQGAAEQYF
TGTGCCAGCAGCCAAGGGGCAGCCGAGCAGTACTTC
>TRBV4-2|few|TRBJ1-4|.
CASSIDFGEKLFF
TGTGCCAGCAGCATAGATTTCGGTGAAAAACTGTTTTTT
>TRBV5-1|.|TRBJ2-1|.
CASSPRVSSYNEQFF
TGCGCCAGCAGCCCACGGGTGAGCTCCTACAATGAGCAGTTCTTC
>TRBV6-1|.|TRBJ1-6|.
CASRDMVSLSPLHF
TGTGCCAGCAGGGACATGGTTAGCCTTTCACCCCTCCACTTT
>TRBV4-3|.|TRBJ1-2|TRBD1
CASSTRQGDGGYTF
TGCGCCAGCAGCACCCGACAGGGGGACGGTGGCTACACCTTC
>TRBV10-3|few|TRBJ2-5|TRBD1
CATTYGRDRGQETQYF
TGTGCCACCACCTACGGCCGGGACAGGGGGCAAGAGACCCAGTACTTC
>TRBV7-2|.|TRBJ2-7|TRBD1
CASSLGTGSFEQYF
TGTGCCAGCAGCTTAGGGACAGGTAGCTTCGAGCAGTACTTC
>TRBV6-2/TRBV6-3|.|TRBJ1-2|.
CASKKDGVNYGYTF
TGTGCCAGCAAGAAGGACGGGGTTAACTATGGCTACACCTTC
>TRBV20-1|.|TRBJ1-5|TRBD1
CSASSGQGSNQPQHF
TGCAGTGCTAGTTCTGGACAGGGGAGCAATCAGCCCCAGCATTTT
>TRBV5-6|many|TRBJ1-1|TRBD1
CASSMTGGRGNTEAFF
TGTGCCAGCAGCATGACAGGGGGCCGAGGGAACACTGAAGCTTTCTTT
>TRBV5-1|few|TRBJ1-3|TRBD1
CASSLDGQGGNTIYF
TGCGCCAGCAGCTTGGACGGACAGGGGGGAAACACCATATATTTT
>TRBV30|.|TRBJ2-1|TRBD2
CAWAPPSGLASGYEQFF
TGTGCCTGGGCTCCCCCAAGTGGACTAGCGTCGGGCTATGAGCAGTTCTTC
>TRBV29-1|few|TRBJ1-2|.
CSVGGTVNYGYTF
TGCAGCGTTGGGGGGACGGTGAACTATGGCTACACCTTC
>TRBV5-4|few|TRBJ2-7|.
CASSPDLQRAYEQYF
TGTGCCAGCAGCCCGGACCTTCAGCGGGCCTACGAGCAGTACTTC
>TRBV12-3/TRBV12-4|.|TRBJ2-5|TRBD1
CASKAGQGETQYF
TGTGCCAGTAAAGCCGGACAGGGAGAGACCCAGTACTTC
>TRBV2|.|TRBJ2-5|TRBD1
CASIGQGAGETQYF
TGTGCCAGCATCGGACAGGGGGCAGGGGAGACCCAGTACTTC
>TRBV7-2|few|TRBJ2-1|.
CASSGEVENEQFF
TGTGCCAGCAGCGGGGAGGTGGAGAATGAGCAGTTCTTC
>TRBV20-1|.|TRBJ1-5|TRBD1
CSASPGTGGQPQHF
TGCAGTGCTAGCCCCGGGACAGGGGGTCAGCCCCAGCATTTT
>TRBV6-5|few|TRBJ2-5|.
CASSGVGTQYF
TGTGCCAGCAGTGGAGTAGGGACCCAGTACTTC
>TRBV4-3|few|TRBJ2-1|TRBD2
CASSQGASGPPNPNEQFF
TGCGCCAGCAGCCAAGGGGCTAGCGGGCCCCCCAACCCCAATGAGCAGTTCTTC
>TRBV20-1|.|TRBJ1-3|.
CSARTVGNTIYF
TGCAGTGCTAGGACCGTTGGAAACACCATATATTTT
>TRBV4-3|many|TRBJ1-6|.
CASSQDGGSNSPLHF
TGCGCCAGCAGCCAAGACGGGGGGAGTAATTCACCCCTCCACTTT
>TRBV29-1|few|TRBJ1-4|.
CSVGRGTPEKLFF
TGCAGCGTTGGACGAGGGACCCCTGAAAAACTGTTTTTT
>TRBV6-1|few|TRBJ2-5|.
CASSHRKRWTAYQETQYF
TGTGCCAGCAGTCATCGCAAGAGATGGACAGCGTACCAAGAGACCCAGTACTTC
>TRBV6-2/TRBV6-3|few|TRBJ2-7|.
CASSYAQVPYEQYF
TGTGCCAGCAGTTACGCCCAGGTTCCCTACGAGCAGTACTTC
>TRBV29-1|.|TRBJ1-1|.
CSVAKPGSLMNTEAFF
TGCAGCGTTGCGAAGCCGGGGTCACTCATGAACACTGAAGCTTTCTTT
>TRBV12-3/TRBV12-4|.|TRBJ2-7|TRBD1
CTSSKTGDYEQYF
TGTACCAGCAGTAAAACAGGGGACTACGAGCAGTACTTC
>TRBV30|few|TRBJ2-2|TRBD1
CAWSPLGTGGTGELFF
TGTGCCTGGTCCCCATTGGGAACAGGGGGCACCGGGGAGCTGTTTTTT
>TRBV29-1|.|TRBJ1-1|.
CSVGHWQNEAFF
TGCAGCGTTGGCCATTGGCAGAATGAAGCTTTCTTT
>TRBV5-5|.|TRBJ1-5|TRBD1
CASSWGQQDQPQHF
TGTGCCAGCAGCTGGGGACAGCAAGATCAGCCCCAGCATTTT
>TRBV5-6|.|TRBJ2-4|.
CASTFGQGMDKNIQYF
TGTGCCAGCACCTTTGGGCAGGGAATGGACAAAAACATTCAGTACTTC
>TRBV20-1|few|TRBJ2-1|TRBD2
CSARDKRLAGGPTAYNEQFF
TGCAGTGCTAGAGATAAGCGACTAGCGGGAGGGCCTACCGCCTACAATGAGCAGTTCTTC
>TRBV12-3/TRBV12-4|few|TRBJ1-1|TRBD1
CASTKDRGLNTEAFF
TGTGCCAGCACCAAAGACAGGGGTCTGAACACTGAAGCTTTCTTT
>TRBV4-3|.|TRBJ1-1|.
CASSQDPMSGNTEAFF
TGCGCCAGCAGCCAAGATCCAATGAGCGGGAACACTGAAGCTTTCTTT
>TRBV2|.|TRBJ2-1|TRBD2
CASVPKSGGSYNEQFF
TGTGCCAGCGTCCCCAAAAGCGGGGGCTCCTACAATGAGCAGTTCTTC
>TRBV28|.|TRBJ2-7|TRBD2
CASSTPTIAGLGGREQYF
TGTGCCAGCAGTACTCCGACCATAGCGGGGTTGGGGGGGAGAGAGCAGTACTTC
>TRBV6-2/TRBV6-3|.|TRBJ2-3|TRBD2
CASSYRGGAVDTQYF
TGTGCCAGCAGTTACCGCGGGGGGGCCGTAGATACGCAGTATTTT
>TRBV7-3|.|TRBJ2-1|.
CASSLTGTNYNEQFF
TGTGCCAGCAGCTTAACCGGGACCAATTACAATGAGCAGTTCTTC